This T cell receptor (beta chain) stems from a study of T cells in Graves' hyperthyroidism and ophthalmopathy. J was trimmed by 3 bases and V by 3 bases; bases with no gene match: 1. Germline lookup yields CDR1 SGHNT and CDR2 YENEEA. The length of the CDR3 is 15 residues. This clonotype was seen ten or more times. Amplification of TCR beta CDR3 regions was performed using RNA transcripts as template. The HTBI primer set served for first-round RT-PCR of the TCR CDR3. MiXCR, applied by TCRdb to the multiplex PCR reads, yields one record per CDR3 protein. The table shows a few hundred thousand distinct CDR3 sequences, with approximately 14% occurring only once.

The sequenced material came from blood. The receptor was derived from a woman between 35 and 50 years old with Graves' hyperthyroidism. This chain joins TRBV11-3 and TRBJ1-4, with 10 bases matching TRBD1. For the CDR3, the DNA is TGTGCCAGCAGCTTCGGACAGGGGGCTAATGAAAAACTGTTTTTT. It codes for CASSFGQGANEKLFF.